This paragraph reports one T cell receptor beta chain. Its cognate antigen is unknown. This record comes from a study of graft-versus-host responses after intestinal transplantation. Study-level information: As for transplant type, recipients had multivisceral, liver-intestinal, or isolated intestinal grafts. Study-level results: Patients who carried graft-donor T cell macrochimerism also had high graft-versus-host to host-versus-graft clonal ratios in their allografts. Declines in HvG clones occurring early post-transplant were associated with peak circulating GvH clone levels. Some GvH clones appeared in ileal mucosa or blood before recipient bone marrow.

With 5 bases removed from V and 2 bases from J, the gap between germline ends came to 10 bases. CDR1 and CDR2 from the germline V gene are SEHNR and FQNEAQ (reference sequence). The CDR3 totals 14 residues. TCRdb keeps only in-frame clones here, not all; method: immunoSEQ multiplex PCR. The repertoire holds 85,000 to 95,000 clones, with 90% to 95% as singletons. The specimen comprised unstimulated CD8+ T cells sorted from spleen or lymph node cells, sampled before intestinal transplant. The chain couples TRBV7-9 to TRBJ2-1; D perhaps matches TRBD2 (6 bases). This receptor was obtained from a human donor who received an intestinal transplant. For the CDR3, the DNA is TGTGCCAGCAGCGGGACTCCTGCCTACAATGAGCAGTTCTTC. This codes for CASSGTPAYNEQFF.